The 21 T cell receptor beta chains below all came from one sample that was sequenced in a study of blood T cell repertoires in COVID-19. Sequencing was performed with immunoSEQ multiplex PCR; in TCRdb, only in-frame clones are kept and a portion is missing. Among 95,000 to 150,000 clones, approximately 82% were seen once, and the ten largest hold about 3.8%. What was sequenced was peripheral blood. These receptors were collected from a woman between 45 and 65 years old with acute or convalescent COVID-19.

CDR3 DNA: TGTGCCAGTAGTATAGGGGCAGGGCGAGACAATCAGCCCCAGCATTTT. Translation: CASSIGAGRDNQPQHF. The V call is TRBV19, the J call TRBJ1-5, with D possibly matching TRBD1 (5 bases). The V and J ends lost 1 base and 3 bases respectively, with 13 bases between them. The CDR3 is made up of 16 amino acids. Germline V CDR1 and CDR2: LNHDA, SQIVND (reference sequence).

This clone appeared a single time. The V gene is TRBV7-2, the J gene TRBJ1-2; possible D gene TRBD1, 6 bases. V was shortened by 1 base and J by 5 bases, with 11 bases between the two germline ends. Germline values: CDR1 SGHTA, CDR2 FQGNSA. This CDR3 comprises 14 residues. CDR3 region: CASSLEGVPYGYTF. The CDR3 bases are TGTGCCAGCAGCTTAGAGGGGGTCCCATATGGCTACACCTTC.

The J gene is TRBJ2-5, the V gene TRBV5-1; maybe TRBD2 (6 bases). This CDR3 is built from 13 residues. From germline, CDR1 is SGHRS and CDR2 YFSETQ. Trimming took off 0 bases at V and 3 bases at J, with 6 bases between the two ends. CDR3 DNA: TGCGCCAGCAGCTTGGGACTAGAAGAGACCCAGTACTTC. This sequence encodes CASSLGLEETQYF.

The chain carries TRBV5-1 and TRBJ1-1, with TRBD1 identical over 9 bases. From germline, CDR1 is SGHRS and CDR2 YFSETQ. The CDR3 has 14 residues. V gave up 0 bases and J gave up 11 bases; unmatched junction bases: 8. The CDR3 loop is CASSLDQGQGRAFF. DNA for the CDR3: TGCGCCAGCAGCTTGGACCAGGGACAGGGTAGGGCTTTCTTT.

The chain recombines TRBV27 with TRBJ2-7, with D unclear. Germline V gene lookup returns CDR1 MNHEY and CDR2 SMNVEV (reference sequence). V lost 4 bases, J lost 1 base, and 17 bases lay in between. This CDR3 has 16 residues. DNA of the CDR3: TGTGCCAGCAGTTCTGACATTCCCTTTGGGTCCTACGAGCAGTACTTC. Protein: CASSSDIPFGSYEQYF.

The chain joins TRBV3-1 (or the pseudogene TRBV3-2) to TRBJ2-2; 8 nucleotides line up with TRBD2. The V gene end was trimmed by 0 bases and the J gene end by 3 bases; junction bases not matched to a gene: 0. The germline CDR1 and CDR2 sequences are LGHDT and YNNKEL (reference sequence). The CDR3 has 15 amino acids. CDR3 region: CASSQELADTGELFF. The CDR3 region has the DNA TGTGCCAGCAGCCAAGAACTAGCGGACACCGGGGAGCTGTTTTTT.

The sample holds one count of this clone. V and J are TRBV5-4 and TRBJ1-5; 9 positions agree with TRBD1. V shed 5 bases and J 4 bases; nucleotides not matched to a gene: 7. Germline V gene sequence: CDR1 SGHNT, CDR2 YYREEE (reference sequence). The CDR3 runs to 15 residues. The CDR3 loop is CASSQQGAQNQPQHF. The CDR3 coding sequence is TGTGCCAGCAGTCAACAGGGGGCCCAAAATCAGCCCCAGCATTTT.

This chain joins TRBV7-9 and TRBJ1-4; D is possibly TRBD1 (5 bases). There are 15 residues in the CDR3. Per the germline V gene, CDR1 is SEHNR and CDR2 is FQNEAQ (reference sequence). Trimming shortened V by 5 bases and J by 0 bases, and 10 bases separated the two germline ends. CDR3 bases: TGTGCCAGCAGCCCACGGGGGGCAACTAATGAAAAACTGTTTTTT. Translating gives CASSPRGATNEKLFF.

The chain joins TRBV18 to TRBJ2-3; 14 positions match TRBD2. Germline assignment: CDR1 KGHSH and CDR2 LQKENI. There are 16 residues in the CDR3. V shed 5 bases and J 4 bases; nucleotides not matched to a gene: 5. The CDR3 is CASSTGTSGSSDTQYF. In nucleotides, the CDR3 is TGTGCCAGCTCAACAGGGACTAGCGGGAGCTCAGATACGCAGTATTTT.

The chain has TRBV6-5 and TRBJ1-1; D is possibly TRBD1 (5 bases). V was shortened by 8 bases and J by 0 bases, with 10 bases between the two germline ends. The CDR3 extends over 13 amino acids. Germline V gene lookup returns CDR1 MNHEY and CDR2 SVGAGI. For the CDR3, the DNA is TGTGCCAGCGGACCAGGGCTGAACACTGAAGCTTTCTTT. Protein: CASGPGLNTEAFF.

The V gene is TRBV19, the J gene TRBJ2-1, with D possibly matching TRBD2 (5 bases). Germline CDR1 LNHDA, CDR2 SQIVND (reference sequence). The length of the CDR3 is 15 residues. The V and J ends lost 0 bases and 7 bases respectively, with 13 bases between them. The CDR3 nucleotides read TGTGCCAGTAGTATAGATCTGGACTTTGTGAATGAGCAGTTCTTC. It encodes CASSIDLDFVNEQFF.

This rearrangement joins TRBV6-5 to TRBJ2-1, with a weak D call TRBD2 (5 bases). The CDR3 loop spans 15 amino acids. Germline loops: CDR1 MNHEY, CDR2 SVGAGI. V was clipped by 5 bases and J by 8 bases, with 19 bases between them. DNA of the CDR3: TGTGCCAGCAGTCCTTCACCCCAACTAGTCCATGAGCAGTTCTTC. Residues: CASSPSPQLVHEQFF.

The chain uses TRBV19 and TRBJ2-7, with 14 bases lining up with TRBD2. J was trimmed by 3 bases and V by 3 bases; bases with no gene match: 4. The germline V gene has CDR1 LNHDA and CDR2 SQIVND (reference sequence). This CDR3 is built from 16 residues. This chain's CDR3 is CASSIPGLAGGYEQYF. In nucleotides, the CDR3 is TGTGCCAGTAGTATTCCTGGACTAGCGGGAGGCTACGAGCAGTACTTC.

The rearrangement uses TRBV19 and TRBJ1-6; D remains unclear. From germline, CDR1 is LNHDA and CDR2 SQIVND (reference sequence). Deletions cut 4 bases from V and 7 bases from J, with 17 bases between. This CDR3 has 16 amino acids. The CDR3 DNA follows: TGTGCCAGTAGTACCTCAGGTGGAGGGAGGAATTCACCCCTCCACTTT. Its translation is CASSTSGGGRNSPLHF.

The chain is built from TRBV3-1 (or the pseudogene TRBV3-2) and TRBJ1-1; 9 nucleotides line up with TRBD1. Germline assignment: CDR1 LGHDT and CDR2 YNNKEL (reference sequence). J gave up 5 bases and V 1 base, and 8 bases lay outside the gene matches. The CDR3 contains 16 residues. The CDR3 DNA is TGTGCCAGCAGCCAAGGGTTACTGGACAGGGGAACTGAAGCTTTCTTT. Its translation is CASSQGLLDRGTEAFF.

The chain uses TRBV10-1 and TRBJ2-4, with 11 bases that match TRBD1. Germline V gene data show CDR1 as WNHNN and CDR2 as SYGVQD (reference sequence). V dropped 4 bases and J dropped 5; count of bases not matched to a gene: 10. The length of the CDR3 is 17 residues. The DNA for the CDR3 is TGCGCCAGCAGTGTAGGACAGGGGGCCGAGCGGGAAAACATTCAGTACTTC. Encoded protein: CASSVGQGAERENIQYF.

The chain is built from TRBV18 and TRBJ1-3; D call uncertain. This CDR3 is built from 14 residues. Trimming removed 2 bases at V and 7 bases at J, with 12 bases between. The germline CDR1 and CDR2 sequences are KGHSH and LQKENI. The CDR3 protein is CASSPGGIANTIYF. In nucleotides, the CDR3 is TGTGCCAGCTCACCAGGAGGGATAGCGAACACCATATATTTT.

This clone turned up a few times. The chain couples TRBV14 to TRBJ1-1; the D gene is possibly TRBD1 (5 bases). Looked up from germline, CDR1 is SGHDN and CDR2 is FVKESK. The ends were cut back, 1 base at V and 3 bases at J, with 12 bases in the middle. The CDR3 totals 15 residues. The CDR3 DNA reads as TGTGCCAGCAGCCAAGTCCGGGGGGGGTACACTGAAGCTTTCTTT. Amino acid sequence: CASSQVRGGYTEAFF.

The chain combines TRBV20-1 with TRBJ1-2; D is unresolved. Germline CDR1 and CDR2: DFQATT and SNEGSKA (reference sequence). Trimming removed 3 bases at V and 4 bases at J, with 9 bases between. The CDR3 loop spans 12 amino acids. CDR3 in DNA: TGCAGTGCTAGTTCCGGAGTCTATGGCTACACCTTC. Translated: CSASSGVYGYTF.

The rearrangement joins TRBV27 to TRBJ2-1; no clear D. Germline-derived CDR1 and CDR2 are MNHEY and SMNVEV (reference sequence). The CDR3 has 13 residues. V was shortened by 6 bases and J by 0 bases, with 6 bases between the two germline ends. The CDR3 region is CASRRSSYNEQFF. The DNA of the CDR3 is TGTGCCAGCAGACGTAGCTCCTACAATGAGCAGTTCTTC.

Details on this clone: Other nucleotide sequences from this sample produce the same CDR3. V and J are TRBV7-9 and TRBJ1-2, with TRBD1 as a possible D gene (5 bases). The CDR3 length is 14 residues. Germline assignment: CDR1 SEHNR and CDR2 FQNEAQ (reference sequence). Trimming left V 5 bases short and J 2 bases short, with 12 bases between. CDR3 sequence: CASSLAGGNYGYTF. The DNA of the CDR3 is TGTGCCAGCAGCCTCGCGGGGGGGAACTATGGCTACACCTTC. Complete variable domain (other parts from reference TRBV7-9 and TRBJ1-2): DTGVSQNPRHKITKRGQNVTFRCDPISEHNRLYWYRQTLGQGPEFLTYFQNEAQLEKSRLLSDRFSAERPKGSFSTLEIQRTEQGDSAMYLCASSLAGGNYGYTFGSGTRLTVV.